The 13 T cell receptor beta chains given below trace back to one sample, sequenced in a study of blood T cell repertoires in COVID-19. Sequenced by immunoSEQ multiplex PCR; TCRdb stores in-frame clones only, minus some. The table lists 60,000 to 95,000 clones, around 67% of them singletons. Sequencing was done on a sample of peripheral blood. These receptors all come from a human donor with acute or convalescent COVID-19. The donor label of this sample is uncertain.

This clone was counted once. The chain combines TRBV3-1 (or the pseudogene TRBV3-2) with TRBJ2-2; D might be TRBD1 (6 bases). The V gene's germline CDR1 is LGHDT and CDR2 YNNKEL (reference sequence). V was pared by 3 bases and J by 3 bases, with 8 bases between. There are 14 residues in the CDR3. In DNA form, the CDR3 reads TGTGCCAGCAGCCAGGACAGTCACACCGGGGAGCTGTTTTTT. Protein product: CASSQDSHTGELFF.

The gene calls are TRBV13 and TRBJ1-3; 9 bases are shared with TRBD1. In germline, CDR1 is PRHDT, CDR2 FYEKMQ (reference sequence). CDR3 length: 15 amino acids. Germline trimming cut 5 bases from V and 8 bases from J; bases unmatched to any gene: 10. The CDR3 DNA follows: TGTGCCAGCAGCCTACCGGGACAGGGTGGTCACACCATATATTTT. Translated, it gives CASSLPGQGGHTIYF. Together with reference TRBV13 and TRBJ1-3, the CDR3 gives the full variable domain: AAGVIQSPRHLIKEKRETATLKCYPIPRHDTVYWYQQGPGQDPQFLISFYEKMQSDKGSIPDRFSAQQFSDYHSELNMSSLELGDSALYFCASSLPGQGGHTIYFGEGSWLTVV.

The chain uses TRBV7-9 and TRBJ1-2; D is possibly TRBD1 (6 bases). From germline, CDR1 is SEHNR and CDR2 FQNEAQ (reference sequence). This CDR3 contains 18 residues. V was cut by 1 base and J by 0 bases, with 18 bases left in between. This chain's CDR3 is CASSLDPTGGVANYGYTF. The CDR3 coding sequence is TGTGCCAGCAGCTTAGACCCGACAGGTGGCGTAGCTAACTATGGCTACACCTTC.

Concerning this clone itself: One end of the junction is discordant with germline, which a read error may explain. The CDR3 protein is CASRLAPRSGNTIYF. As DNA, the CDR3 is TGTGCCAGCCGCTTGGCACCTCGTTCTGGAAACACCATATATTTT. This chain joins TRBV7-4 and TRBJ1-3; no reliable D call. The CDR3 is made up of 15 amino acids. The germline V gene has CDR1 SGHVT and CDR2 SQSDAQ.

The V gene is TRBV7-9, the J gene TRBJ2-3; 10 nucleotides align to TRBD1. Germline V gene lookup returns CDR1 SEHNR and CDR2 FQNEAQ (reference sequence). CDR3 length: 15 residues. The junction had 3 bases not matched to a gene; V was cut back by 5 bases and J by 1 base. The chain's CDR3 is CASSPGQGRTDTQYF. The CDR3 region has the DNA TGTGCCAGCAGCCCGGGACAGGGGCGCACAGATACGCAGTATTTT.

The rearrangement joins TRBV6-1 to TRBJ1-2, with D possibly matching TRBD1 (5 bases). The V gene's germline CDR1 is MNHNS and CDR2 SASEGT. V lost 2 bases and J lost 4, with 8 bases in between. CDR3 length: 13 amino acids. The CDR3 is CASSENQGYGYTF. In DNA form, the CDR3 reads TGTGCCAGCAGTGAAAATCAGGGCTATGGCTACACCTTC.

This sequence joins TRBV3-1 (or the pseudogene TRBV3-2) and TRBJ1-1; D possibly corresponds to TRBD1 (5 bases). This CDR3 region has 14 residues. Trimming removed 4 bases from V and 4 bases from J, with 13 bases in between. Germline CDR1 LGHDT, CDR2 YNNKEL (reference sequence). For the CDR3, the DNA is TGTGCCAGCAGCCCAACGGGGGTCCCCACTGAAGCTTTCTTT. Translation gives CASSPTGVPTEAFF.

The CDR3: CASSENYNEQFF. The CDR3 DNA follows: TGTGCCAGCAGCGAGAACTACAATGAGCAGTTCTTC. V and J are TRBV11-2 and TRBJ2-1; D gene unclear. V dropped 5 bases and J dropped 3 bases, with 5 bases sitting between them. The CDR3 extends over 12 amino acids. Germline-derived CDR1 and CDR2 are SGHAT and FQNNGV.

This clone was counted between two and nine times. DNA for the CDR3: TGTGCCAGCAGTCCCCCGACAGCCTTCCCTTCTGGAAACACCATATATTTT. This translates into CASSPPTAFPSGNTIYF. The chain joins TRBV28 to TRBJ1-3; D perhaps matches TRBD1 (5 bases). Trimming pared 5 bases from V and 1 base from J, leaving 18 bases between. CDR3 size: 17 residues. Germline values: CDR1 MDHEN, CDR2 SYDVKM.

V is TRBV4-2 and J is TRBJ1-2; D remains unclear. Trimming removed 1 base at V and 3 bases at J, with 3 bases between. CDR1 and CDR2 from the germline V gene are LGHNA and YNFKEQ. CDR3 length equals 12 residues. CDR3 sequence reads: CASSQADYGYTF. CDR3 coding DNA: TGTGCCAGCAGCCAAGCAGACTATGGCTACACCTTC.

This chain connects TRBV5-6 to TRBJ1-6, with TRBD1 as a possible D gene (5 bases). Deletions cut 4 bases from V and 12 bases from J, with 14 bases between. Germline V CDR1 and CDR2: SGHDT, YYEEEE. The CDR3 has 13 residues. The CDR3 region is CASSPGGGGPLHF. The CDR3 DNA follows: TGTGCCAGCAGCCCGGGCGGGGGAGGACCCCTCCACTTT. Looking up the rest from reference TRBV5-6 and TRBJ1-6 gives the full variable domain: DAGVTQSPTHLIKTRGQQVTLRCSPKSGHDTVSWYQQALGQGPQFIFQYYEEEERQRGNFPDRFSGHQFPNYSSELNVNALLLGDSALYLCASSPGGGGPLHFGNGTRLTVT.

The genes are TRBV5-4 and TRBJ2-1; 15 bases fit TRBD2. Germline CDR1 is SGHNT and CDR2 is YYREEE (reference sequence). This CDR3 has 17 residues. V gave up 4 bases and J gave up 4 bases; unmatched junction bases: 6. The CDR3 is CASSRGTSGRQYNEQFF. DNA for the CDR3: TGTGCCAGCAGCCGAGGGACTAGCGGGAGGCAGTACAATGAGCAGTTCTTC.

This clone was seen a few times. The chain couples TRBV24-1 to TRBJ1-5; 8 nucleotides agree with TRBD1. V dropped 4 bases and J dropped 6; count of bases not matched to a gene: 7. Germline CDR1 is KGHDR and CDR2 is SFDVKD. The CDR3 extends over 15 amino acids. DNA of the CDR3: TGTGCCACCAGTGACCCAGGGGGCCTGGGTCAGCCCCAGCATTTT. Amino acid sequence: CATSDPGGLGQPQHF.